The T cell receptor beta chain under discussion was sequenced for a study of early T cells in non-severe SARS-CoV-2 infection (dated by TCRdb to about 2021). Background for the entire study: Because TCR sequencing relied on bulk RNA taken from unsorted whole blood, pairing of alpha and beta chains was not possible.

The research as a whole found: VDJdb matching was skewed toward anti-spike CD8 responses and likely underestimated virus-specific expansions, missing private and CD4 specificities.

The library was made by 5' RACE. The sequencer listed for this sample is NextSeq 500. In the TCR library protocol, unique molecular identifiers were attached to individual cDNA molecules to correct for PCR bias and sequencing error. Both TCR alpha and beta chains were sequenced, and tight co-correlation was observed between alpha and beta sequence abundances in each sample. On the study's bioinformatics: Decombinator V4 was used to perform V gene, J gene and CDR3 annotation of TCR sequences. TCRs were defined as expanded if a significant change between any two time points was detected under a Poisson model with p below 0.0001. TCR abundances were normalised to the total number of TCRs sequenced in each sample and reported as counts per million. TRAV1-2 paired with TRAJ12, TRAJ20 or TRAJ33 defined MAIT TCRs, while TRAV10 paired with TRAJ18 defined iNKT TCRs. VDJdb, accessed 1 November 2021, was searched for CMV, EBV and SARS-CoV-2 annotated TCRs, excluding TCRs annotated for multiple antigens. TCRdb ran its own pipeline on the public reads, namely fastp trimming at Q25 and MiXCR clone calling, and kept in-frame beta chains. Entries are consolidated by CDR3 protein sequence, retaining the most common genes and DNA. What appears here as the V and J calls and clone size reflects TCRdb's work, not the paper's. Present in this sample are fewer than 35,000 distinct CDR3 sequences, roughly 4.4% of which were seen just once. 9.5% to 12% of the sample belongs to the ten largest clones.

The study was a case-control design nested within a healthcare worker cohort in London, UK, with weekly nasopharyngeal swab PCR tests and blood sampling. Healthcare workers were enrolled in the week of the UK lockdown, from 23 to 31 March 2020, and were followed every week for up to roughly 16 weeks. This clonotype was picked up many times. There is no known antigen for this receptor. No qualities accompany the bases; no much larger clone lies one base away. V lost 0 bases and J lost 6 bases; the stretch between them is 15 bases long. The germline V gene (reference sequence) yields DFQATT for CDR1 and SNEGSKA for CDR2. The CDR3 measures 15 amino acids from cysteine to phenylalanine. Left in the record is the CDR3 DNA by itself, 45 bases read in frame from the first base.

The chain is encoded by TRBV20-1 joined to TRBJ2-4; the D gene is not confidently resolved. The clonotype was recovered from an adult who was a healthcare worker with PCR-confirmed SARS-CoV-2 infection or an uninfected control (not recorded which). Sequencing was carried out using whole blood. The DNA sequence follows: TGCAGTGCTAGAGAACCCTCAAACTTCCCAAACATTCAGTACTTC. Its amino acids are CSAREPSNFPNIQYF.